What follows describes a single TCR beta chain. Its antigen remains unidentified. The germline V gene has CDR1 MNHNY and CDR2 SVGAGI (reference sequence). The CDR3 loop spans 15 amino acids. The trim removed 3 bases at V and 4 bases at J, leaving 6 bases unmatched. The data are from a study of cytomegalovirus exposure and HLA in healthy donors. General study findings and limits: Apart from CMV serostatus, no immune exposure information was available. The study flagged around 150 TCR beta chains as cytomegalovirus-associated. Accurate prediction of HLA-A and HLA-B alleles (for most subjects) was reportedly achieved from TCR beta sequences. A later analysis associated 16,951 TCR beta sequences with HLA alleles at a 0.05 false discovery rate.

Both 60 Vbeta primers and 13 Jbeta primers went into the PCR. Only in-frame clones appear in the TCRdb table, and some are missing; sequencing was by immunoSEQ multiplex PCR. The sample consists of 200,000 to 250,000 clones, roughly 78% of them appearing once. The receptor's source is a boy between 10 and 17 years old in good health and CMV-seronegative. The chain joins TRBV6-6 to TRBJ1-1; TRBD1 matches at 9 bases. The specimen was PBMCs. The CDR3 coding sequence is TGTGCCAGCAGTTATACAGGGGGCGCCGGCACTGAAGCTTTCTTT. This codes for CASSYTGGAGTEAFF.